A single sample is the source of the 25 T cell receptor beta chains below, sequenced in a study of blood T cell repertoires in COVID-19. TCRdb's copy holds only in-frame clones and misses some; the assay was immunoSEQ multiplex PCR. The sample has about 140,000 clones; around 80% are singletons. Sequenced input: peripheral blood. The receptors were gathered from a man over 45 with acute or convalescent COVID-19.

The table lists this clone with a few counts. The chain joins TRBV7-2 to TRBJ1-5; no clear D. The CDR3 consists of 14 residues. The germline V and J ends were trimmed by 4 bases and 6 bases, with 13 bases remaining between them. Germline-derived CDR1 and CDR2 are SGHTA and FQGNSA. The CDR3 sequence: CASSYMEGPQPQHF. In DNA, the CDR3 is TGTGCCAGCAGCTACATGGAGGGTCCTCAGCCCCAGCATTTT.

This clone was counted a few times. This chain connects TRBV28 to TRBJ1-5, with 8 nucleotides matching TRBD1. This CDR3 has 15 amino acids. Germline V lookup: CDR1 MDHEN, CDR2 SYDVKM. Losses at the gene ends were 4 bases for V and 7 bases for J; bases not matched to a gene: 9. CDR3 protein: CASSSPDRAGQPQHF. CDR3 in DNA: TGTGCCAGCAGTTCACCGGACAGGGCGGGCCAGCCCCAGCATTTT.

V and J are TRBV13 and TRBJ2-3; D is perhaps TRBD2 (6 bases). The CDR3 spans 15 residues. The germline gives CDR1 PRHDT, CDR2 FYEKMQ (reference sequence). The V and J ends lost 5 bases and 8 bases respectively, with 20 bases between them. CDR3 nucleotides: TGTGCCAGCAGCCCCCGAAGAGAGGGAGGAGGTACGCAGTATTTT. Translation gives CASSPRREGGGTQYF. The variable domain in full, with the rest retrieved from reference TRBV13 and TRBJ2-3, is AAGVIQSPRHLIKEKRETATLKCYPIPRHDTVYWYQQGPGQDPQFLISFYEKMQSDKGSIPDRFSAQQFSDYHSELNMSSLELGDSALYFCASSPRREGGGTQYFGPGTRLTVL.

To note about this clone: This specimen includes other DNA sequences encoding the same CDR3. The chain couples TRBV5-1 to TRBJ1-3, with 8 bases lining up with TRBD1. Germline CDR1 SGHRS, CDR2 YFSETQ. The CDR3 is 14 amino acids. V shed 3 bases and J 3 bases; nucleotides not matched to a gene: 2. CDR3 loop: CASSSTGGGNTIYF. CDR3 nucleotides: TGCGCCAGCAGCTCAACAGGGGGTGGAAACACCATATATTTT.

V usage is TRBV19 and J usage is TRBJ1-2, with 10 nucleotides matching TRBD1. V trimming: 8 bases; J trimming: 7 bases; junction bases outside the gene matches: 10. The CDR3 consists of 14 residues. CDR1 LNHDA and CDR2 SQIVND come from the germline V gene (reference sequence). The CDR3 coding sequence is TGTGCCAGTCGACGACAGGGGGCTTCAGGTGGCTACACCTTC. The encoded protein is CASRRQGASGGYTF.

This chain connects TRBV30 to TRBJ2-5, with TRBD2 identical over 15 bases. Losses at the gene ends were 7 bases for V and 4 bases for J; bases not matched to a gene: 7. Per the germline V gene, CDR1 is GTSNPN and CDR2 is SVGIG (reference sequence). CDR3 length: 15 residues. The CDR3 loop is CASGTSGGSLETQYF. DNA for the CDR3: TGTGCCTCCGGGACTAGCGGGGGGTCGTTAGAGACCCAGTACTTC.

The rearrangement links TRBV7-2 to TRBJ2-1; D unresolved. Germline CDR1 is SGHTA and CDR2 is FQGNSA. The CDR3 covers 12 residues. The V end was cut by 2 bases, the J end by 9 bases, with 8 bases between. CDR3 amino acids: CASSLYPSEQFF. CDR3 bases: TGTGCCAGCAGCTTATATCCCAGTGAGCAGTTCTTC.

This clone was counted between two and nine times. In DNA, the CDR3 is TGTGCCATTAAAGCGGGGAGCTCCTACAATGAGCAGTTCTTC. Protein sequence: CAIKAGSSYNEQFF. The chain uses TRBV28 and TRBJ2-1; 7 positions agree with TRBD2. V dropped 10 bases and J dropped 0; count of bases not matched to a gene: 6. Looked up from germline, CDR1 is MDHEN and CDR2 is SYDVKM. The CDR3 spans 14 residues.

The chain employs TRBV11-2 and TRBJ2-1, with 10 bases matching TRBD2. V shed 7 bases, J shed 10 bases, and the junction held 10 bases outside the gene matches. The CDR3 covers 14 residues. Per the germline V gene, CDR1 is SGHAT and CDR2 is FQNNGV. The CDR3 nucleotides read TGTGCCAGCAACCTAGCGGGGGAACGAGAGGAGCAGTTCTTC. Translated, it gives CASNLAGEREEQFF.

The rearrangement links TRBV2 to TRBJ1-2; D might be TRBD1 (6 bases). V shed 2 bases and J shed 3 bases, with 7 bases lying between them. The CDR3 is 13 amino acids. Germline V gives CDR1 SNHLY, CDR2 FYNNEI. Here the CDR3 DNA reads TGTGCCAGCAGTGAAACAGGGTACTATGGCTACACCTTC. It translates to CASSETGYYGYTF.

The chain carries TRBV5-1 and TRBJ2-7; 9 bases fit TRBD1. Looked up from germline, CDR1 is SGHRS and CDR2 is YFSETQ. Germline trimming cut 0 bases from V and 6 bases from J; bases unmatched to any gene: 7. The CDR3 is 15 amino acids. CDR3 sequence reads: CASSLDGTGPFEQYV. In nucleotides, the CDR3 is TGCGCCAGCAGCTTGGATGGGACAGGGCCGTTCGAGCAGTACGTC.

The chain is built from TRBV5-8 and TRBJ2-2, with D perhaps matching TRBD1 (5 bases). The CDR3 is 14 residues long. Per germline, CDR1 SGHTS and CDR2 YDEGEE. The V gene lost 4 bases and the J gene lost 0 bases, with 7 bases spanning the gap. The CDR3 protein is CASSHRTNTGELFF. The DNA for the CDR3 is TGTGCCAGCAGCCACAGGACGAACACCGGGGAGCTGTTTTTT.

This chain connects TRBV7-2 to TRBJ2-2, with 10 bases matching TRBD2. Germline trimming cut 4 bases from V and 13 bases from J; bases unmatched to any gene: 15. Germline V CDR1 and CDR2: SGHTA, FQGNSA. This CDR3 comprises 16 residues. CDR3 DNA: TGTGCCAGCAGCTCCCGGGGTAGCGGGGGGCGAGACGGGCTGTTTTTT. This sequence encodes CASSSRGSGGRDGLFF. Full variable domain (rest looked up from reference TRBV7-2 and TRBJ2-2): GAGVSQSPSNKVTEKGKDVELRCDPISGHTALYWYRQSLGQGLEFLIYFQGNSAPDKSGLPSDRFSAERTGGSVSTLTIQRTQQEDSAVYLCASSSRGSGGRDGLFFGEGSRLTVL.

The chain carries TRBV7-3 and TRBJ1-6, with D possibly matching TRBD1 (5 bases). This CDR3 contains 16 residues. With 5 bases removed from V and 2 bases from J, the gap between germline ends came to 13 bases. CDR1 and CDR2 (germline): SGHTA, FQGTGA. The CDR3 protein is CASSALGGAYNSPLHF. The CDR3 DNA follows: TGTGCCAGCAGCGCCCTCGGGGGGGCCTATAATTCACCCCTCCACTTT.

This clone was detected once. The chain combines TRBV27 with TRBJ2-1, with D perhaps matching TRBD2 (5 bases). Deletions cut 2 bases from V and 3 bases from J, with 5 bases between. The CDR3 runs to 13 residues. Germline assignment: CDR1 MNHEY and CDR2 SMNVEV (reference sequence). The CDR3 DNA sequence: TGTGCCAGCAGTTTACGGGGCTACAATGAGCAGTTCTTC. Its protein is CASSLRGYNEQFF.

V and J are TRBV5-1 and TRBJ1-1, with 7 bases identical to TRBD1. Trimming removed 2 bases from V and 0 bases from J; junction bases left unmatched: 1. This CDR3 region has 14 residues. Germline V gives CDR1 SGHRS, CDR2 YFSETQ. The CDR3 is CASSLGGVNTEAFF. In nucleotides, the CDR3 is TGCGCCAGCAGCTTAGGGGGCGTGAACACTGAAGCTTTCTTT.

V is TRBV5-8 and J is TRBJ1-4; tentative D call: TRBD1 (6 bases). This CDR3 has 15 amino acids. CDR1 SGHTS and CDR2 YDEGEE come from the germline V gene. V lost 0 bases and J 4 bases, leaving 10 bases between the germline ends. The CDR3 coding sequence is TGTGCCAGCAGCTTGGTAGCGGGACATAATGAAAAACTGTTTTTT. It specifies CASSLVAGHNEKLFF.

The V call is TRBV27, the J call TRBJ2-7, with 7 bases identical to TRBD1. Germline V gene sequence: CDR1 MNHEY, CDR2 SMNVEV (reference sequence). With 7 bases clipped from V and 0 bases from J, the junction kept 3 bases outside the gene matches. This CDR3 spans 13 amino acids. Here the CDR3 reads CASMDRSSYEQYV. For the CDR3, the DNA is TGTGCCAGCATGGACAGGAGCTCCTACGAGCAGTACGTC.

In its sample, this clone was seen once. The chain joins TRBV2 to TRBJ2-5, with TRBD1 as a possible D gene (7 bases). The CDR3 length is 15 residues. Germline values: CDR1 SNHLY, CDR2 FYNNEI. Deletions cut 6 bases from V and 0 bases from J, with 14 bases between. CDR3: CASSADRTNQETQYF. The CDR3 DNA is TGTGCCAGCAGCGCGGACAGGACTAACCAAGAGACCCAGTACTTC.

The V and J genes are TRBV3-1 (or the pseudogene TRBV3-2) and TRBJ2-3; D is undetermined. Germline loops: CDR1 LGHDT, CDR2 YNNKEL (reference sequence). CDR3 length: 12 residues. The V and J ends lost 2 bases and 2 bases respectively, with 2 bases between them. CDR3 amino acids: CASSQLTDTQYF. In nucleotides, the CDR3 is TGTGCCAGCAGCCAACTCACAGATACGCAGTATTTT.

This clone occurred a few times. This rearrangement joins TRBV11-1 to TRBJ2-3; D possibly corresponds to TRBD2 (5 bases). The ends were cut back, 1 base at V and 6 bases at J, with 14 bases in the middle. CDR3 size: 15 residues. Per the germline V gene, CDR1 is SGHAT and CDR2 is FQDESV (reference sequence). CDR3 sequence reads: CASSLVFPAEDTQYF. CDR3 nucleotides: TGTGCCAGCAGCTTAGTGTTTCCAGCGGAGGATACGCAGTATTTT.

This chain links TRBV25-1 with TRBJ2-3, with 8 positions matching TRBD2. V dropped 2 bases and J dropped 1; count of bases not matched to a gene: 2. CDR3 size: 15 residues. Per germline, CDR1 MGHDK and CDR2 SYGVNS. The DNA for the CDR3 is TGTGCCAGCAGTGAACGCGGGGGGCGCACAGATACGCAGTATTTT. Protein product: CASSERGGRTDTQYF. The full variable domain, rest sourced from reference TRBV25-1 and TRBJ2-3, is EADIYQTPRYLVIGTGKKITLECSQTMGHDKMYWYQQDPGMELHLIHYSYGVNSTEKGDLSSESTVSRIRTEHFPLTLESARPSHTSQYLCASSERGGRTDTQYFGPGTRLTVL.

The genes are TRBV3-1 (or the pseudogene TRBV3-2) and TRBJ1-2, with D possibly TRBD1 on 6 matching bases. CDR1 and CDR2 (germline): LGHDT, YNNKEL (reference sequence). Trimming took 5 bases from V and 3 from J, leaving 13 bases between them. The CDR3 has 14 residues. CDR3 loop: CASSDRSPYYGYTF. For the CDR3, the DNA is TGTGCCAGCAGCGACAGGTCCCCCTACTATGGCTACACCTTC.

V gene TRBV30 combines with J gene TRBJ1-4, with 11 nucleotides matching TRBD1. The J segment lost 8 bases and the V segment lost 0 bases, leaving 5 bases of the junction unmatched. This CDR3 has 15 amino acids. Germline values: CDR1 GTSNPN, CDR2 SVGIG (reference sequence). The DNA of the CDR3 is TGTGCCTGGAGTGTACTAGGGACAGGGGGAGAAAAACTGTTTTTT. This encodes CAWSVLGTGGEKLFF.

The V call is TRBV5-5, the J call TRBJ2-2; TRBD2 matches at 11 bases. Germline lookup yields CDR1 SGHKS and CDR2 YYEKEE (reference sequence). The CDR3 consists of 15 residues. The V gene end was trimmed by 3 bases and the J gene end by 7 bases; junction bases not matched to a gene: 5. The CDR3 spells CASSSIAGGSGELFF. The CDR3 coding sequence is TGTGCCAGCAGCTCAATAGCGGGGGGGAGCGGGGAGCTGTTTTTT.